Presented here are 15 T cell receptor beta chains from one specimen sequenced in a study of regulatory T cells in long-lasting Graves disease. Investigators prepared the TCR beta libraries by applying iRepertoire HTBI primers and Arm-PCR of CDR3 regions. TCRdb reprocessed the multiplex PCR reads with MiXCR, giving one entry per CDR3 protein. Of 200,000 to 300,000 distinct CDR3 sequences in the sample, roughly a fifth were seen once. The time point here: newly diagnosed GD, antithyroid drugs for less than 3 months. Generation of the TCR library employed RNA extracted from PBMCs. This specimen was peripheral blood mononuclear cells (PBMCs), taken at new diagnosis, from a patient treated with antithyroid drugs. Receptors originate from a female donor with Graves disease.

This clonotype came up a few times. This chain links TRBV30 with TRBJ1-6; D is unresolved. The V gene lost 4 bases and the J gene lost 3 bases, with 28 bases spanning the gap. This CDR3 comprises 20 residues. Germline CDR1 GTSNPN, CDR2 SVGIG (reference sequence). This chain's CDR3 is CAWTLYQAPGMVGYNSPLHF. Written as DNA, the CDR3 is TGTGCCTGGACACTCTACCAGGCCCCGGGGATGGTTGGCTATAATTCACCCCTCCACTTT.

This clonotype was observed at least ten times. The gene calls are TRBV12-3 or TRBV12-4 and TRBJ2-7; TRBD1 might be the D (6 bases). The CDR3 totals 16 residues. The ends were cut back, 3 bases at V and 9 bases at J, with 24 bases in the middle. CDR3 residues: CASSLTYVGALGTQYF. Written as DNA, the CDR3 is TGTGCCAGCAGTTTGACATACGTGGGGGCCTTGGGGACGCAGTACTTC.

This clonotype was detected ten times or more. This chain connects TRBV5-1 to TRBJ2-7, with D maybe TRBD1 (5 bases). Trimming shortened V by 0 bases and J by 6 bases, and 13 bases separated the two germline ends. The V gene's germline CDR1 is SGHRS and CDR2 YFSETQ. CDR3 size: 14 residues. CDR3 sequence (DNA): TGCGCCAGCAGCTTGGGTCTGCAGGGCCCCGAGCAGTACTTC. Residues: CASSLGLQGPEQYF.

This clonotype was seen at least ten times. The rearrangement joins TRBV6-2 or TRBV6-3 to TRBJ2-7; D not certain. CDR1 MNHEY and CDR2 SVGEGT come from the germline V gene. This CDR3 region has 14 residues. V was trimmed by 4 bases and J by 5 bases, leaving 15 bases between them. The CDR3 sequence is CASSWAGRFDEQYF. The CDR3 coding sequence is TGTGCCAGCAGTTGGGCAGGTCGTTTCGACGAGCAGTACTTC.

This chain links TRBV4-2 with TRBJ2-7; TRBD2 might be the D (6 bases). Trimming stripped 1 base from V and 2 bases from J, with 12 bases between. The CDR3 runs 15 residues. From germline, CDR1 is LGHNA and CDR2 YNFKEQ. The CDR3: CASSQVQEGPYEQYF. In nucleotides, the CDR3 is TGTGCCAGCAGCCAAGTCCAGGAGGGCCCCTACGAGCAGTACTTC.

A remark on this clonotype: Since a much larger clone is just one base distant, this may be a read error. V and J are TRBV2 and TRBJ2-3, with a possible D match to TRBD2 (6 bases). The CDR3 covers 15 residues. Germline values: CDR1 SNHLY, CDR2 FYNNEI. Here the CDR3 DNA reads TGTGCCAGCAGTGACTGGCGGGAATCCACAGATGCGCAGTATTTT. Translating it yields CASSDWRESTDAQYF.

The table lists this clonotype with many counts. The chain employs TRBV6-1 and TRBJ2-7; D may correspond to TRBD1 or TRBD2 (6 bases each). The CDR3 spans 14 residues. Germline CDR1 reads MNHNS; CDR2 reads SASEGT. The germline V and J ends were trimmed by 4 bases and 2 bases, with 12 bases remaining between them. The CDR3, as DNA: TGTGCCAGCAGTGGGGGGGCTCCTACCTACGAGCAGTACTTC. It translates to CASSGGAPTYEQYF.

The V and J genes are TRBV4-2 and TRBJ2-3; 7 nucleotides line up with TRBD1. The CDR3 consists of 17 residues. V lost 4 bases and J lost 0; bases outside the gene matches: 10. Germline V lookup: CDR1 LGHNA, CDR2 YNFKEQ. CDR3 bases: TGTGCCAGCAGCCTCGCTGGGACAGCATCTAGCACAGATACGCAGTATTTT. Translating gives CASSLAGTASSTDTQYF.

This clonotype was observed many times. CDR3 residues: CASSQRLQNSPLHF. The CDR3 region has the DNA TGTGCCAGCAGTCAACGTCTGCAGAATTCACCCCTCCACTTT. V is TRBV6-1 and J is TRBJ1-6; D not certain. Trimming removed 5 bases from V and 7 bases from J, with 12 bases in between. Germline-derived CDR1 and CDR2 are MNHNS and SASEGT. This CDR3 spans 14 amino acids.

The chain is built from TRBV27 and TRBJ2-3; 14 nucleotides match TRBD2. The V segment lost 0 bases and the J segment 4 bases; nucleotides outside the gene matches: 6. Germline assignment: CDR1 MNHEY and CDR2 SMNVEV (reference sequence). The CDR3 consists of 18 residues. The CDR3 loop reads CASSLSRLAGGPADTQYF. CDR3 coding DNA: TGTGCCAGCAGTTTATCCAGACTAGCGGGAGGGCCGGCAGATACGCAGTATTTT.

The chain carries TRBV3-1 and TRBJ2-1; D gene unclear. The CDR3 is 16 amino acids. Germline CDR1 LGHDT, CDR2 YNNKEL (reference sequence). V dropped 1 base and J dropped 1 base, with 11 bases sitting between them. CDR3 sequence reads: CASSQGAASSYNEQFF. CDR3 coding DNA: TGTGCCAGCAGCCAAGGGGCGGCGAGTTCCTACAATGAGCAGTTCTTC.

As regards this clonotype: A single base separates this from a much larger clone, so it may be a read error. CDR3 DNA sequence: TGTGCCAGCAGTGGGGGAGGACAGCACTATGGCTACGCCTTC. It yields the protein CASSGGGQHYGYAF. V is TRBV28 and J is TRBJ1-2; weak D call: TRBD1 (6 bases). Per the germline V gene, CDR1 is MDHEN and CDR2 is SYDVKM. The CDR3 consists of 14 residues.

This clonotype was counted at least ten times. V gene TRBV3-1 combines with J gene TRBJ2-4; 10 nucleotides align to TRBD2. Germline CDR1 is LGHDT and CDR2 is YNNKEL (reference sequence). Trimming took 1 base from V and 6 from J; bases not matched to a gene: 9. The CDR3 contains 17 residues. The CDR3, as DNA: TGTGCCAGCAGCCAAGCCAGCGGGAGGGCCTTGCCAAACATTCAGTACTTC. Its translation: CASSQASGRALPNIQYF. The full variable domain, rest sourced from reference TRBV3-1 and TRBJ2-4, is DTAVSQTPKYLVTQMGNDKSIKCEQNLGHDTMYWYKQDSKKFLKIMFSYNNKELIINETVPNRFSPKSPDKAHLNLHINSLELGDSAVYFCASSQASGRALPNIQYFGAGTRLSVL.

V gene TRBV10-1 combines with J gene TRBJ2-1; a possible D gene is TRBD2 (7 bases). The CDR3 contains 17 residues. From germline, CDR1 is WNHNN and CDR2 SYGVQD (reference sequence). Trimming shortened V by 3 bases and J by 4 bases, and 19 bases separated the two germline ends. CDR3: CASSDGGLTGAYNEQFF. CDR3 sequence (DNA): TGCGCCAGCAGTGACGGGGGACTAACGGGGGCTTACAATGAGCAGTTCTTC.

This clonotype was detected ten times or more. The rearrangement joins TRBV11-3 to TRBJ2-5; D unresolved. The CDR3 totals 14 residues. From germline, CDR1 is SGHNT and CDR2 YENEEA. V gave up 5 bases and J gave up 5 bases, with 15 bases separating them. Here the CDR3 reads CASSRSFGWETQYF. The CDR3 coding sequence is TGTGCCAGCAGCCGCAGCTTCGGTTGGGAGACCCAGTACTTC.